The rows below give T cell receptor beta chains drawn from one sample of a study of blood T cell repertoires in COVID-19. Sequencing was performed with immunoSEQ multiplex PCR; in TCRdb, only in-frame clones are kept and a portion is missing. In the table there are 250,000 to 350,000 clones, under 85% of which are singletons. Sequenced: peripheral blood. The receptors originated from a human donor with COVID-19, enrolled during active disease. The donor label of this sample is uncertain. CDR3s include the opening cysteine and the closing phenylalanine or tryptophan. D genes are given only for firm matches. Clone size is given for some rows only: seen once, a few or many times, or a class if the clone is expanded.

j_call: TRBJ2-1
v_call: TRBV5-1
clone_size: NA
d_call: NA
cdr3_length: 15
cdr3_nt: TGCGCCAGCAGCTTGGACGGGGAGCCTCTCATTGAGCAGTTCTTC
cdr3_aa: CASSLDGEPLIEQFF

j_call: TRBJ1-1
v_call: TRBV5-1
clone_size: few
d_call: NA
cdr3_length: 15
cdr3_nt: TGCGCCAGCAGCCTGATGACAGACATGAACACTGAAGCTTTCTTT
cdr3_aa: CASSLMTDMNTEAFF

j_call: TRBJ1-2
v_call: TRBV6-1
clone_size: once
d_call: NA
cdr3_length: 14
cdr3_nt: TGTGCCAGCAGTTATGTAACGGGAGCTCTACGGTACACCTTC
cdr3_aa: CASSYVTGALRYTF

j_call: TRBJ2-7
v_call: TRBV11-2
clone_size: NA
d_call: TRBD2
cdr3_length: 15
cdr3_nt: TGTGCCAGCAGCTTAGTTTACGGGAGGGGCGCCGAGCAGTACTTC
cdr3_aa: CASSLVYGRGAEQYF

j_call: TRBJ1-3
v_call: TRBV4-3
clone_size: NA
d_call: NA
cdr3_length: 17
cdr3_nt: TGCGCCAGCAGCCCCACCATCGACAGTTACTCTGGAAACACCATATATTTT
cdr3_aa: CASSPTIDSYSGNTIYF

j_call: TRBJ2-1
v_call: TRBV5-1
clone_size: NA
d_call: NA
cdr3_length: 15
cdr3_nt: TGCGCCAGCAGCTTGGGGCGGGATGTCGGCAATGAGCAGTTCTTC
cdr3_aa: CASSLGRDVGNEQFF

j_call: TRBJ2-1
v_call: TRBV11-2
clone_size: NA
d_call: NA
cdr3_length: 16
cdr3_nt: TGTGCCAGCAGCCGAGGGACCGGGCGGGGTCACAATGAGCAGTTCTTC
cdr3_aa: CASSRGTGRGHNEQFF

j_call: TRBJ2-3
v_call: TRBV5-6
clone_size: NA
d_call: NA
cdr3_length: 14
cdr3_nt: TGTGCCAGCAGCTCACTACAAGGTACAGATACGCAGTATTTT
cdr3_aa: CASSSLQGTDTQYF

j_call: TRBJ1-5
v_call: TRBV30
clone_size: NA
d_call: NA
cdr3_length: 13
cdr3_nt: TGTGCCTGGAGTGTTTTAGGCAATCAGCCCCAGCATTTT
cdr3_aa: CAWSVLGNQPQHF

j_call: TRBJ2-5
v_call: TRBV7-7
clone_size: NA
d_call: NA
cdr3_length: 13
cdr3_nt: TGTGCTAGCGCTGCGAGGGCCCAAGAGACCCAGTACTTC
cdr3_aa: CASAARAQETQYF

j_call: TRBJ1-1
v_call: TRBV27
clone_size: NA
d_call: NA
cdr3_length: 13
cdr3_nt: TGTGCCAGCAGTTTTTGGGGGGGAACTGAAGCTTTCTTT
cdr3_aa: CASSFWGGTEAFF

j_call: TRBJ2-3
v_call: TRBV7-8
clone_size: once
d_call: TRBD2
cdr3_length: 15
cdr3_nt: TGTGCCAGCAGCTTAGCCCGGGGGGAAGCGGCCCGGCTATATTTT
cdr3_aa: CASSLARGEAARLYF

j_call: TRBJ2-6
v_call: TRBV5-5
clone_size: NA
d_call: NA
cdr3_length: 16
cdr3_nt: TGTGCCAGCAGCTCCTGGGCGGGGACCGGGGCCAACGTCCTGACTTTC
cdr3_aa: CASSSWAGTGANVLTF

j_call: TRBJ1-2
v_call: TRBV6-5
clone_size: NA
d_call: NA
cdr3_length: 14
cdr3_nt: TGTGCCAGCAGTTACACTACAGGGATCTATGGCTACACCTTC
cdr3_aa: CASSYTTGIYGYTF

j_call: TRBJ2-1
v_call: TRBV28
clone_size: NA
d_call: NA
cdr3_length: 15
cdr3_nt: TGTGCCAGCTCTCCCAGGGACACAAGAAACAATGAGCAGTTCTTC
cdr3_aa: CASSPRDTRNNEQFF

j_call: TRBJ2-2
v_call: TRBV7-2
clone_size: NA
d_call: TRBD1
cdr3_length: 15
cdr3_nt: TGTGCCAGCAGCTTAAGGGGGCGCGGCACCGGGGAGCTGTTTTTT
cdr3_aa: CASSLRGRGTGELFF